The 15 T cell receptor beta chains listed next were all sequenced from one sample in a study of T cell responses to AZD1222 COVID-19 vaccine. Profiled with immunoSEQ multiplex PCR; TCRdb holds only in-frame clones, not every one. The sample holds about 69,000 clones; 80% are singletons and the top ten take more than 13%. This specimen was peripheral blood, taken 28 days after the second AZD1222 dose. Receptors originate from an adult who received the AZD1222 COVID-19 vaccine.

This clone was recorded only once. This chain connects TRBV6-1 to TRBJ1-1, with D perhaps TRBD1 (5 bases). The CDR3 is 14 residues long. The germline V gene has CDR1 MNHNS and CDR2 SASEGT. V gave up 2 bases and J gave up 1 base, with 8 bases separating them. CDR3 region: CASSELGGNTEAFF. The DNA for the CDR3 is TGTGCCAGCAGTGAATTGGGGGGGAACACTGAAGCTTTCTTT.

The gene calls are TRBV30 and TRBJ2-7, with D tentatively TRBD1 (6 bases). Germline assignment: CDR1 GTSNPN and CDR2 SVGIG (reference sequence). The V end lost 3 bases, the J end lost 3 bases, and 15 bases lay between the germline ends. CDR3 length: 14 residues. The CDR3 DNA is TGTGCCTGGAGCCAACAGGGAGTAAGCTACGAGCAGTACTTC. It is translated as CAWSQQGVSYEQYF.

The chain uses TRBV5-1 and TRBJ1-2, with 7 bases aligning to TRBD1. The CDR3 length is 15 residues. V dropped 0 bases and J dropped 0; count of bases not matched to a gene: 2. Germline V gives CDR1 SGHRS, CDR2 YFSETQ. The CDR3 DNA is TGCGCCAGCAGCTTGGGTGGGACAGCTAACTATGGCTACACCTTC. This gives the protein CASSLGGTANYGYTF.

V and J are TRBV5-1 and TRBJ1-5, with TRBD1 as a possible D gene (5 bases). This CDR3 region has 13 residues. V was shortened by 0 bases and J by 4 bases, with 5 bases between the two germline ends. Per germline, CDR1 SGHRS and CDR2 YFSETQ. In DNA form, the CDR3 reads TGCGCCAGCAGCTTGGGACAGAATCAGCCCCAGCATTTT. Amino acids: CASSLGQNQPQHF.

This chain links TRBV11-2 with TRBJ2-5; 9 positions agree with TRBD1. Germline CDR1 and CDR2: SGHAT and FQNNGV. The CDR3 runs to 16 residues. J was trimmed by 9 bases and V by 0 bases; bases with no gene match: 11. CDR3 region: CASSLEVTGGTKAQYF. CDR3 DNA: TGTGCCAGCAGCTTAGAGGTGACAGGGGGTACGAAAGCCCAGTACTTC.

J is TRBJ1-5 and V is TRBV18, with D possibly TRBD1 on 5 matching bases. V lost 7 bases to trimming and J lost 3 bases, with 10 bases between them. The CDR3 runs 13 residues. The germline V gene has CDR1 KGHSH and CDR2 LQKENI. The DNA of the CDR3 is TGTGCCAGCTTTCGGGACCCCAATCAGCCCCAGCATTTT. As protein: CASFRDPNQPQHF.

The rearrangement links TRBV12-5 to TRBJ1-3, with 8 bases lining up with TRBD1. Unmatched junction bases numbered 8, after V lost 4 bases and J lost 0 bases. The CDR3 length is 17 residues. CDR1 LGHNT and CDR2 FRNRAP come from the germline V gene. CDR3 DNA: TGTGCTAGTGGTTCGGACAGGGACCCAAGCTCTGGAAACACCATATATTTT. Translated, it gives CASGSDRDPSSGNTIYF. Based on the CDR3 plus reference TRBV12-5 and TRBJ1-3, the full variable domain is DARVTQTPRHKVTEMGQEVTMRCQPILGHNTVFWYRQTMMQGLELLAYFRNRAPLDDSGMPKDRFSAEMPDATLATLKIQPSEPRDSAVYFCASGSDRDPSSGNTIYFGEGSWLTVV.

J is TRBJ2-1 and V is TRBV3-1 (or the pseudogene TRBV3-2), with TRBD2 as a possible D gene (6 bases). Germline CDR1 LGHDT, CDR2 YNNKEL (reference sequence). V was shortened by 3 bases and J by 0 bases, with 33 bases between the two germline ends. This CDR3 is 23 amino acids long. The CDR3 loop is CASSHPGDLGGEERYSSYNEQFF. CDR3 in DNA: TGTGCCAGCAGCCACCCCGGCGATCTCGGGGGAGAGGAAAGGTATAGCTCCTACAATGAGCAGTTCTTC.

The chain joins TRBV29-1 to TRBJ2-1, with 7 bases aligning to TRBD1. This CDR3 has 14 amino acids. V gave up 5 bases and J gave up 9 bases; unmatched junction bases: 13. CDR1 SQVTM and CDR2 ANQGSEA come from the germline V gene. In DNA, the CDR3 is TGCAGCGTTTCTAAAAGGACAGGCGGTGGTGAGCAGTTCTTC. Translated, it gives CSVSKRTGGGEQFF.

The V call is TRBV6-1, the J call TRBJ1-6, with D tentatively TRBD1 (6 bases). Trimming took 3 bases from V and 0 from J, leaving 12 bases between them. Germline V CDR1 and CDR2: MNHNS, SASEGT. The CDR3 has 17 residues. This CDR3 is CASSDLQGSSYNSPLHF. The CDR3, as DNA: TGTGCCAGCAGTGATTTGCAGGGGAGCTCCTATAATTCACCCCTCCACTTT.

This sequence joins TRBV28 and TRBJ2-1; a weak D match, TRBD1 (6 bases). Trimming stripped 6 bases from V and 2 bases from J, with 14 bases between. Germline loops: CDR1 MDHEN, CDR2 SYDVKM. There are 15 residues in the CDR3. The CDR3 here is CASRTGTRTYNEQFF. CDR3 nucleotides: TGTGCCAGCAGGACCGGGACACGAACCTACAATGAGCAGTTCTTC. The full variable domain, completed using reference TRBV28 and TRBJ2-1, is DVKVTQSSRYLVKRTGEKVFLECVQDMDHENMFWYRQDPGLGLRLIYFSYDVKMKEKGDIPEGYSVSREKKERFSLILESASTNQTSMYLCASRTGTRTYNEQFFGPGTRLTVL.

This sequence joins TRBV4-3 and TRBJ1-4; maybe TRBD1 (5 bases). V was trimmed by 2 bases and J by 8 bases, leaving 18 bases between them. CDR3 size: 16 residues. Germline V gene data show CDR1 as LGHNA and CDR2 as YSLEER. The CDR3 DNA is TGCGCCAGCAGCCAACCCCGGCCAGGGTTGGGGGAAAAACTGTTTTTT. It translates to CASSQPRPGLGEKLFF.

This chain's CDR3 is CASNHGRGDTQYF. Written as DNA, the CDR3 is TGTGCCAGCAATCACGGACGTGGGGATACGCAGTATTTT. The chain links TRBV28 to TRBJ2-3; no firm D call. This CDR3 has 13 amino acids. With 7 bases removed from V and 6 bases from J, the gap between germline ends came to 14 bases. Germline V lookup: CDR1 MDHEN, CDR2 SYDVKM.

The V call is TRBV27, the J call TRBJ1-2, with TRBD1 identical over 12 bases. Germline CDR1 is MNHEY and CDR2 is SMNVEV (reference sequence). The CDR3 spans 14 residues. J lost 7 bases, V lost 4 bases, and 4 bases had no gene match. CDR3 residues: CASSSPGQGAGYTF. In nucleotides, the CDR3 is TGTGCCAGCAGTTCCCCGGGACAGGGGGCTGGCTACACCTTC.

This chain connects TRBV3-1 (or the pseudogene TRBV3-2) to TRBJ1-2; D is possibly TRBD1 (5 bases). CDR1 and CDR2 (germline): LGHDT, YNNKEL (reference sequence). The CDR3 is made up of 11 amino acids. V was shortened by 3 bases and J by 10 bases, with 9 bases between the two germline ends. The CDR3 DNA sequence: TGTGCCAGCAGCCACGCTGGGACCTACACCTTC. This gives the protein CASSHAGTYTF.